This TCR beta chain was obtained from a study of post-analysis software for immune sequencing data. About the study: Clinical courses comprised relapsing-remitting, secondary progressive and progressive-relapsing multiple sclerosis. The study, taken as a whole, reports: Relative to controls, patients with multiple sclerosis showed significantly lower normalized Chao1 diversity. Among 5 or 6 TRBV segments more frequent in patients than controls were TRBV5-6, TRBV5-1 and TRBV20-1.

Unique molecular identifiers were built into the TCR beta cDNA libraries. A population of roughly 0.95 to 10 million T cells gave rise to a few hundred thousand cDNA molecules. TCRdb reprocessed the PCR reads with MiXCR, giving one entry per CDR3 protein. The table includes 740,000 or so distinct CDR3 sequences, approximately 53% detected once. V was clipped by 0 bases and J by 12 bases, with 17 bases between them. The germline CDR1 and CDR2 sequences are SGHDT and YYEEEE. This CDR3 is built from 14 residues. This clonotype was observed once. Its antigen is currently unknown. This rearrangement joins TRBV5-6 to TRBJ2-3; either TRBD1 or TRBD2 may supply D (5 bases each). The receptor's source is a girl aged 5 to 17 with multiple sclerosis. Sequenced sample: blood. The DNA for the CDR3 is TGTGCCAGCAGCTTGGGGTCGGGACCCTCATTCCAGTATTTT. It specifies CASSLGSGPSFQYF. Variable domain in full (rest from reference TRBV5-6 and TRBJ2-3): DAGVTQSPTHLIKTRGQQVTLRCSPKSGHDTVSWYQQALGQGPQFIFQYYEEEERQRGNFPDRFSGHQFPNYSSELNVNALLLGDSALYLCASSLGSGPSFQYFGPGTRLTVL.